Listed below are T cell receptor beta chains from one sample, sequenced in a study of OX40 agonist ivuxolimab in advanced cancers. Here immunoSEQ multiplex PCR was the method, and the copy in TCRdb shows in-frame clones only, minus some. Found here are roughly 100,000 clones, 95% to 96% of them singletons; the top ten hold 2% to 2.5%. Sequenced here: CD4+ or CD8+ T cells sorted from blood, sampled in a trial of the OX40 agonist ivuxolimab. The receptor set was obtained from an adult with an advanced solid tumor such as melanoma, head and neck, liver or kidney cancer. Both conserved end residues are part of each CDR3. D genes are given only for firm matches. Size tells how often a clone was seen (once, few, many) or the class of an expanded clone, and some rows leave it out.

CASSLIREETQYF | TGTGCCAGCAGCTTAATCAGAGAAGAGACCCAGTACTTC | . | TRBJ2-5 | TRBV7-6 | .
CASSEPTGAHYEQYF | TGTGCCAGCAGTGAACCGACAGGGGCTCACTACGAGCAGTACTTC | . | TRBJ2-7 | TRBV2 | TRBD1
CASSQESHILLGDEQFF | TGTGCCAGCAGCCAAGAGTCTCACATACTCTTGGGGGATGAGCAGTTCTTC | . | TRBJ2-1 | TRBV14 | .
CASSQDGEGRTIYF | TGCGCCAGCAGCCAAGATGGGGAGGGAAGGACCATATATTTT | once | TRBJ1-3 | TRBV4-3 | .
CASSQDFGTGELFF | TGCGCCAGCAGCCAAGATTTCGGCACCGGGGAGCTGTTTTTT | . | TRBJ2-2 | TRBV4-1 | .
CASSFVGLADNEQFF | TGTGCCAGCAGTTTTGTAGGGCTAGCGGATAATGAGCAGTTCTTC | . | TRBJ2-1 | TRBV27 | TRBD2
CASETRGANYGYTF | TGTGCCAGCGAAACGAGGGGTGCTAACTATGGCTACACCTTC | . | TRBJ1-2 | TRBV7-9 | .
CASSDSGGEAFF | TGTGCCAGCAGTGACTCGGGCGGTGAAGCTTTCTTT | . | TRBJ1-1 | TRBV6-4 | .
CASSPGQVYEQYF | TGTGCCAGTAGTCCCGGACAGGTCTACGAGCAGTACTTC | . | TRBJ2-7 | TRBV19 | TRBD1
CASSPNRDREGNEKLFF | TGTGCCAGCAGCCCAAACCGGGACAGGGAGGGTAATGAAAAACTGTTTTTT | . | TRBJ1-4 | TRBV7-9 | TRBD1
CASSAQGDNEKLFF | TGTGCCAGCAGCGCTCAGGGGGATAATGAAAAACTGTTTTTT | . | TRBJ1-4 | TRBV9 | TRBD1
CASSPRTDNTGELFF | TGTGCCAGCAGTCCAAGGACAGATAACACCGGGGAGCTGTTTTTT | . | TRBJ2-2 | TRBV28 | .
CASSLSPGEYYGYTF | TGTGCCAGCAGCTTGTCCCCAGGGGAGTACTATGGCTACACCTTC | . | TRBJ1-2 | TRBV5-5 | .
CASSHQGQGNGEQYF | TGTGCCAGCAGCCATCAGGGACAGGGGAATGGTGAGCAGTACTTC | . | TRBJ2-7 | TRBV4-2 | TRBD1
CASRAGINSYNEQFF | TGTGCCAGCAGGGCAGGGATAAACTCCTACAATGAGCAGTTCTTC | once | TRBJ2-1 | TRBV2 | .
CASSYRQPGNTIYF | TGTGCCAGCAGTTACCGCCAGCCTGGAAACACCATATATTTT | . | TRBJ1-3 | TRBV6-5 | .
CASSDGGYPYEQYF | TGTGCCAGCAGTGATGGGGGCTACCCCTACGAGCAGTACTTC | . | TRBJ2-7 | TRBV6-1 | .
CASSPTSIYEQYF | TGTGCCAGTAGCCCCACTAGCATCTACGAGCAGTACTTC | . | TRBJ2-7 | TRBV19 | .
CASRPYRSSAFF | TGTGCCAGCAGGCCCTACAGGAGCTCAGCTTTCTTT | . | TRBJ1-1 | TRBV5-8 | .
CASSFPGGNGAFF | TGTGCCAGCAGTTTCCCAGGGGGGAATGGAGCTTTCTTT | . | TRBJ1-1 | TRBV28 | TRBD1
CASKLASGGVNEQFF | TGTGCCAGTAAACTCGCTAGCGGAGGAGTCAATGAGCAGTTCTTC | . | TRBJ2-1 | TRBV19 | TRBD2
CASSPRGYEQFF | TGTGCCAGCAGCCCCAGAGGCTATGAGCAGTTCTTC | . | TRBJ2-1 | TRBV14 | .
CSVEDQDSEDQETQYF | TGCAGCGTTGAAGATCAGGACTCAGAGGACCAAGAGACCCAGTACTTC | once | TRBJ2-5 | TRBV29-1 | .
CASSLGRVYEQYF | TGTGCCAGCAGCTTAGGTCGGGTCTACGAGCAGTACTTC | . | TRBJ2-7 | TRBV11-2 | .
CASSALGGQPGELFF | TGTGCCAGCAGTGCACTGGGCGGCCAACCTGGGGAGCTGTTTTTT | once | TRBJ2-2 | TRBV9 | .
CASRRDRTSETQYF | TGTGCCAGCAGACGGGACAGGACGTCAGAGACCCAGTACTTC | . | TRBJ2-5 | TRBV6-1 | TRBD1
CASSADTNTEAFF | TGTGCCAGCAGTGCGGACACGAACACTGAAGCTTTCTTT | once | TRBJ1-1 | TRBV6-1 | .
CASSQEVARSYNEQFF | TGCGCCAGCAGCCAAGAGGTAGCAAGATCCTACAATGAGCAGTTCTTC | once | TRBJ2-1 | TRBV4-3 | .
CASSLLNSYEQYF | TGTGCCAGCAGTCTGTTGAACTCCTACGAGCAGTACTTC | . | TRBJ2-7 | TRBV27 | .
CASSPAFNEQFF | TGTGCCAGCAGCCCCGCATTCAATGAGCAGTTCTTC | . | TRBJ2-1 | TRBV11-2 | .
CASSLDRGRDLAKNIQYF | TGTGCCAGCAGCTTAGACAGGGGGCGAGATCTAGCCAAAAACATTCAGTACTTC | . | TRBJ2-4 | TRBV7-9 | TRBD1
CASSAGATEAFF | TGTGCCAGTAGTGCGGGAGCCACTGAAGCTTTCTTT | . | TRBJ1-1 | TRBV19 | .
CASRDRGDEQYF | TGTGCCAGCAGGGACCGGGGGGACGAGCAGTACTTC | . | TRBJ2-7 | TRBV27 | TRBD2
CSAGGGEQYF | TGCAGTGCTGGGGGGGGCGAGCAGTACTTC | . | TRBJ2-7 | TRBV20-1 | TRBD2
CASSLDETGGLSNEQFF | TGTGCCAGCAGCTTGGACGAAACGGGGGGTCTATCGAATGAGCAGTTCTTC | . | TRBJ2-1 | TRBV5-4 | TRBD2
CATRTGSGWETQYF | TGTGCCACGCGGACAGGGAGTGGGTGGGAGACCCAGTACTTC | . | TRBJ2-5 | TRBV10-3 | TRBD1
CASSSIESRPTGLDGYTF | TGTGCCAGCAGTTCGATTGAAAGCAGGCCCACTGGACTTGATGGCTACACCTTC | . | TRBJ1-2 | TRBV27 | .
CASSQLGTGGAGELFF | TGCGCCAGCAGCCAATTAGGGACAGGGGGGGCCGGGGAGCTGTTTTTT | . | TRBJ2-2 | TRBV4-1 | TRBD1
CASSLVVRSTDTQYF | TGTGCCAGCAGCTTAGTTGTCAGGAGCACAGATACGCAGTATTTT | . | TRBJ2-3 | TRBV11-2 | .
CASEEESSSGNTIYF | TGTGCCAGCGAAGAGGAGTCCTCCTCTGGAAACACCATATATTTT | . | TRBJ1-3 | TRBV6-6 | .
CASRNHYEQYF | TGTGCCAGCAGGAACCACTACGAGCAGTACTTC | . | TRBJ2-7 | TRBV27 | .